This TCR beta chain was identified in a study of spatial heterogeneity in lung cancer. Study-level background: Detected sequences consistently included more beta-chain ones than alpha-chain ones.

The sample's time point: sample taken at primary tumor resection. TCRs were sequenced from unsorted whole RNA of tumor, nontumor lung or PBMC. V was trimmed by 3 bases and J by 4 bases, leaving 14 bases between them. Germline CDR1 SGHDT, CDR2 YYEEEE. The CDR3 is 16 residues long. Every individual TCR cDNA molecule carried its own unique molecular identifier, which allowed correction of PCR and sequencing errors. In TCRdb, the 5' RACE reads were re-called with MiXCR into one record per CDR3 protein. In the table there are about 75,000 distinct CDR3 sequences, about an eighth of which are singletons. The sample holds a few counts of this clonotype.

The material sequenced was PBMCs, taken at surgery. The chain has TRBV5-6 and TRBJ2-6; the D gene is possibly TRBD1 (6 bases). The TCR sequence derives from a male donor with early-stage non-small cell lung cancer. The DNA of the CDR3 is TGTGCCAGCAGCTCCCCGGGGACATCCGGGGCCAACGTCCTGACTTTC. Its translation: CASSSPGTSGANVLTF. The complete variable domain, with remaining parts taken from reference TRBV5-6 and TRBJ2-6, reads DAGVTQSPTHLIKTRGQQVTLRCSPKSGHDTVSWYQQALGQGPQFIFQYYEEEERQRGNFPDRFSGHQFPNYSSELNVNALLLGDSALYLCASSSPGTSGANVLTFGAGSRLTVL.